This T cell receptor beta chain was sequenced during a study of cytomegalovirus exposure and HLA in healthy donors. Whole-study findings and limits: In an earlier analysis, productive rearrangement rates for most beta V segments clustered near 87% or 30%.

The primer mix had 60 Vbeta and 13 Jbeta primers. Assay: immunoSEQ multiplex PCR; the TCRdb copy retains only in-frame clones and omits some. This table holds approximately 110,000 clones, approximately 80% found once. CDR1 and CDR2 (germline): GTSNPN, SVGIG (reference sequence). Trimming removed 3 bases at V and 10 bases at J, with 12 bases between. There are 11 residues in the CDR3. A remark on this clone: Its antigen is unidentified.

J is TRBJ1-1 and V is TRBV30; no clear D gene. Material: PBMCs. The TCR was taken from a woman in her thirties or forties in good health and CMV-seropositive. CDR3 in amino acids: CAWRKEVAAFF. In DNA form, the CDR3 reads TGTGCCTGGAGGAAGGAGGTTGCAGCTTTCTTT.